A selection of T cell receptor beta chains follows, all from one sample in a study of neurological immune-mediated disorders. A single record per CDR3 protein comes from TCRdb applying MiXCR to the 5' RACE reads. Of some 70,000 distinct CDR3 sequences detected, around 3% appear once; the ten largest clones hold roughly 3.7%. The sequenced material came from PBMCs. Source of these receptors: a man aged 35 to 55 with multiple sclerosis. Both conserved end residues are part of each CDR3. A D gene is named only where the DNA matches it firmly. Clone size is not always given. Where it is, it says once, few, many or a class for expanded clones.

-,TRBJ2-7,TRBD2,TRBV27,TGTGCCAGCAGAAGGACTAGTCGGGGCGAGCAGTACTTC,CASRRTSRGEQYF
many,TRBJ2-3,-,TRBV20-1,TGCAGTGCTGGGATGGATACGCAGTATTTT,CSAGMDTQYF
many,TRBJ1-1,-,TRBV2,TGTGCCAGCAGTGGACATGAGGGCACTGAAGCTTTCTTT,CASSGHEGTEAFF
many,TRBJ2-7,-,TRBV20-1,TGCAGTGCTAGAGGTCAGCCATCGGGGTTGTACGAGCAGTACTTC,CSARGQPSGLYEQYF
many,TRBJ2-3,TRBD1,TRBV10-3,TGTGCCATCAGTGGGACAGGGATAACTAGCACAGATACGCAGTATTTT,CAISGTGITSTDTQYF
many,TRBJ2-7,-,TRBV6-5,TGTGCCAGCAGTTTAAGGGGGAGCAGGCAGTACTTC,CASSLRGSRQYF
few,TRBJ2-1,-,TRBV7-6,TGTGCCAGCAGCCGACAGTTCTCCTACAATGAGCAGTTCTTC,CASSRQFSYNEQFF
many,TRBJ2-7,-,TRBV12-3/TRBV12-4,TGTGCCAGCAGTTTAGCTGGGAACGAGCAGTACTTC,CASSLAGNEQYF
many,TRBJ2-6,-,TRBV20-1,TGCAGTGCTAGCCCTGGGAGCTCTGGGGCCAACGTCCTGACTTTC,CSASPGSSGANVLTF
many,TRBJ2-7,TRBD1,TRBV18,TGTGCCAGCTCGGGGGACAGGAGGAACGAGCAGTACTTC,CASSGDRRNEQYF
-,TRBJ1-2,-,TRBV21-1,TGTGCCAGCACCTCTGACGCAGGGTTTCGGTATGGCCAAACCTTC,CASTSDAGFRYGQTF
many,TRBJ1-5,-,TRBV12-3/TRBV12-4,TGTGCCAGCAGTCCCGTCTCGGGGTCCCCAAATCAGCCCCAGCATTTT,CASSPVSGSPNQPQHF
many,TRBJ2-2,-,TRBV5-5,TGTGCCAGCAGCTTGGAAGGATTAGGCACCGGGGAGCTGTTTTTT,CASSLEGLGTGELFF
many,TRBJ2-1,-,TRBV20-1,TGCAGTGCTAGTAGCACTTCCCATCCCAATGAGCAGTTCTTC,CSASSTSHPNEQFF
-,TRBJ2-5,TRBD1,TRBV11-2,TGTGCCAGCAGCTTGGGGACAGGGGGCGGTGAGACCCAGTACTTC,CASSLGTGGGETQYF
many,TRBJ2-7,TRBD1,TRBV11-2,TGTGCCAGCAGTTTACTGGGGGGGACAGGGCTTTACGAGCAGTACTTC,CASSLLGGTGLYEQYF
many,TRBJ2-1,-,TRBV5-1,TGCGCCAGCAGCTTGGCTCTTTCGAGCTCCTACAATGAGCAGTTCTTC,CASSLALSSSYNEQFF
-,TRBJ1-6,-,TRBV20-1,TGCAGTGCTCTCTCCTCGGCGGAATATAATTCACCCCTCCACTTT,CSALSSAEYNSPLHF
many,TRBJ2-6,-,TRBV5-1,TGCGCCAGCAGCTTGGGGTCCAGGGCGGCTGGGGCCAACGTCCTGACTTTC,CASSLGSRAAGANVLTF
many,TRBJ1-6,-,TRBV10-3,TGTGCCATCAGTGAGTACCGACAGAGCTCCTATAATTCACCCCTCCACTTT,CAISEYRQSSYNSPLHF
many,TRBJ2-5,TRBD2,TRBV20-1,TGCAGTGGAGTGCGGGGGGAGGGGGAGACCCAGTACTTC,CSGVRGEGETQYF
many,TRBJ2-6,-,TRBV4-1,TGCGCCAGCAGCCCGTCGCTGAAAGGGGCCAACGTCCTGACTTTC,CASSPSLKGANVLTF
many,TRBJ2-1,TRBD2,TRBV20-1,TGCAGTGCGCTACTAGCGGGAGCGGGGGATGAGCAGTTCTTC,CSALLAGAGDEQFF
many,TRBJ1-4,-,TRBV5-1,TGCGCCAGCAGCGGGGGATCAGCGAGTACTAATGAAAAACTGTTTTTT,CASSGGSASTNEKLFF
many,TRBJ1-1,-,TRBV5-1,TGCGCCAGCAGCGTGCGGGCGGGAGACACTGAAGCTTTCTTT,CASSVRAGDTEAFF
many,TRBJ1-6,TRBD1,TRBV27,TGTGCCAGCAGACTGACAGGGTCGTCACCCCTCCACTTT,CASRLTGSSPLHF
many,TRBJ1-1,-,TRBV20-1,TGCAGTGCTAGGAGACAGGAGTGGAACACTGAAGCTTTCTTT,CSARRQEWNTEAFF
many,TRBJ2-3,-,TRBV12-3/TRBV12-4,TGTGCCAGCACCACCATTTCCCCAGATACGCAGTATTTT,CASTTISPDTQYF
medium-sized,TRBJ1-1,-,TRBV29-1,TGCAGCGTTGAGCCCACAGCCTCCAGGACTGAAGCTTTCTTT,CSVEPTASRTEAFF
-,TRBJ1-1,-,TRBV11-2,TGTGCCAGCAGCTTACAGCCTGGGAACACTGAAGCTTTCTTT,CASSLQPGNTEAFF
many,TRBJ2-1,TRBD1,TRBV20-1,TGCAGTGCTAGAGATCTGGACAGGGGGAAGAATGAGCAGTTCTTC,CSARDLDRGKNEQFF
many,TRBJ2-5,-,TRBV2,TGTGCCCGCGAAAGCAAGACAGGCGGGGGAGAGACCCAGTACTTC,CARESKTGGGETQYF
many,TRBJ1-1,-,TRBV28,TGTGCCAGCAGTTTAGGCAGGGAAGCTTTCTTT,CASSLGREAFF
few,TRBJ2-2,-,TRBV7-7,TGTGCCAGCCCGGGCCCGAACACCGGGGAGCTGTTTTTT,CASPGPNTGELFF
many,TRBJ2-2,-,TRBV15,TGTGCCACCAGCGGAGGGGCGAGGGGACGCGGGGAGCTGTTTTTT,CATSGGARGRGELFF
many,TRBJ2-6,TRBD1,TRBV5-1,TGCGCCAGCAGCTTCCCCTGGGACAGGGTATCTGGGGCCAACGTCCTGACTTTC,CASSFPWDRVSGANVLTF
many,TRBJ2-1,-,TRBV7-3,TGTGCCAGCAGCTTAGGCCCCGGCTCCTACAATGAGCAGTTCTTC,CASSLGPGSYNEQFF
many,TRBJ1-5,-,TRBV5-1,TGCGCCAGCAGAATTGACCCGGGAACTCAGCCCCAGCATTTT,CASRIDPGTQPQHF
many,TRBJ2-1,-,TRBV14,TGTGCCAGCAGCCAAGGGAGGGCCTCCTACAATGAGCAGTTCTTC,CASSQGRASYNEQFF
many,TRBJ2-5,TRBD2,TRBV5-1,TGCGCCAGCAGCGGAAGCGGGGGGGCCCGAGAGACCCAGTACTTC,CASSGSGGARETQYF
many,TRBJ2-5,-,TRBV20-1,TGCAGTGCGCTTCCCGGGGGAGAGGAGACCCAGTACTTC,CSALPGGEETQYF
many,TRBJ2-7,-,TRBV20-1,TGCAGTGCCATTTACCGACGGTCCAGGGACGAGCAGTACTTC,CSAIYRRSRDEQYF
many,TRBJ1-1,-,TRBV20-1,TGCAGTGCTAGAAAGGCAGGTGGGAACACTGAAGCTTTCTTT,CSARKAGGNTEAFF
medium-sized,TRBJ2-7,-,TRBV7-8,TGTGCCAGCAGCTTAGCGCTTGTCCAAGCCTACGAGCAGTACTTC,CASSLALVQAYEQYF
many,TRBJ2-2,-,TRBV15,TGTGCCACCAGCAGCAGCCGGCCGAACACCGGGGAGCTGTTTTTT,CATSSSRPNTGELFF
few,TRBJ2-5,TRBD1,TRBV20-1,TGCAGCAACCGGGACAGCTTAGAGACCCAGTACTTC,CSNRDSLETQYF